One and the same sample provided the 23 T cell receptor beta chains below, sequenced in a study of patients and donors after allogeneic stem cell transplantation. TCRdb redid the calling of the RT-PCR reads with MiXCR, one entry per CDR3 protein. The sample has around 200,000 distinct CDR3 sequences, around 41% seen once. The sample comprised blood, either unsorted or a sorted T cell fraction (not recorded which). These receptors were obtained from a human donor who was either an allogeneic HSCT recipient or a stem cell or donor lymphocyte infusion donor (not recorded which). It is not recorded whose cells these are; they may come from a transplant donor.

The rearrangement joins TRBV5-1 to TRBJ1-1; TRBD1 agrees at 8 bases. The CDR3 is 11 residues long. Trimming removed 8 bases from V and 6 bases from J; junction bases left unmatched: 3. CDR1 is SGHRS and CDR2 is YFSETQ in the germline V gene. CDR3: CASSQGAEAFF. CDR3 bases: TGCGCCAGTTCACAGGGGGCTGAAGCTTTCTTT.

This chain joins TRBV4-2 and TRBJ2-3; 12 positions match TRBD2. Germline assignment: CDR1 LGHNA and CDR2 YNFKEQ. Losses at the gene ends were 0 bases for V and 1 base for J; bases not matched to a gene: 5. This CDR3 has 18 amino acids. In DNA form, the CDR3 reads TGTGCCAGCAGCCAAGATGAAGGACTAGCGGGACGCACAGATACGCAGTATTTT. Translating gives CASSQDEGLAGRTDTQYF.

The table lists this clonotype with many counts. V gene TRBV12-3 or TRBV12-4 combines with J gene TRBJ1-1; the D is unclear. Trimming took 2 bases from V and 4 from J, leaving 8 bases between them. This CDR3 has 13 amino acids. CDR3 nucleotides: TGTGCCAGCAGTTTAAGGGAGGCCACTGAAGCTTTCTTT. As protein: CASSLREATEAFF.

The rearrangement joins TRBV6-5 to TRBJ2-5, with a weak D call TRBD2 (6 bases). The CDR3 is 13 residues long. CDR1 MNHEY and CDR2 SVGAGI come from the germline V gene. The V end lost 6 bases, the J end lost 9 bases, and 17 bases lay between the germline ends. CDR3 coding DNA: TGTGCCAGCAGGGGTGGAGGGTCCTGGTCCCAGTACTTC. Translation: CASRGGGSWSQYF.

Here the CDR3 DNA reads TGCAGCGTTGTGCCAGGTGGTTCTGCCGAGCAGTACTTC. Translating gives CSVVPGGSAEQYF. The chain has TRBV29-1 and TRBJ2-7; D gene uncertain. V lost 4 bases, J lost 6 bases, and 16 bases lay in between. Germline CDR1 and CDR2: SQVTM and ANQGSEA. CDR3 length: 13 amino acids.

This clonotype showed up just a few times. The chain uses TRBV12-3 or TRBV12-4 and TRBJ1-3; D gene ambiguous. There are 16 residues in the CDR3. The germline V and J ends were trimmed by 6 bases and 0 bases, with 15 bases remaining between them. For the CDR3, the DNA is TGTGCCAGCAGGAATATAGGACGGGACTCTGGAAACACCATATATTTT. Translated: CASRNIGRDSGNTIYF.

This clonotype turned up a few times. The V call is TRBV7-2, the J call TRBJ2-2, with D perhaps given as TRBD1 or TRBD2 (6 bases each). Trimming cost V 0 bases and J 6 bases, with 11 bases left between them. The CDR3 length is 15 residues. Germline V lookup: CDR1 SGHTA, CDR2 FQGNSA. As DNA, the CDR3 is TGTGCCAGCAGCTTAGCGGGGGGCAAGCCCGGGGAGCTGTTTTTT. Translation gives CASSLAGGKPGELFF.

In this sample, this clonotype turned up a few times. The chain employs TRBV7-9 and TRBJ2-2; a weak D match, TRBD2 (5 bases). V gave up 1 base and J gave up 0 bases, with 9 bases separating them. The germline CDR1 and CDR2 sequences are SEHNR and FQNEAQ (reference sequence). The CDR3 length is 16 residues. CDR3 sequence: CASSLVVEANTGELFF. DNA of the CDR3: TGTGCCAGCAGCTTAGTCGTGGAGGCGAACACCGGGGAGCTGTTTTTT.

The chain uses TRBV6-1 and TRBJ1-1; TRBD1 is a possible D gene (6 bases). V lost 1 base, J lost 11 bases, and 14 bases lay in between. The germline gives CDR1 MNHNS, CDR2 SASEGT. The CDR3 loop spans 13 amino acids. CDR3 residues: CASSEVGTSDAFF. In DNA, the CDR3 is TGTGCCAGCAGTGAAGTGGGGACAAGTGATGCTTTCTTT.

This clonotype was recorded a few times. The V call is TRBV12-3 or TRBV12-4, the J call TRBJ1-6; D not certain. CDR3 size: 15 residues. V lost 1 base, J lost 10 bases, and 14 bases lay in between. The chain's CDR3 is CASSLGPLGGSPLHF. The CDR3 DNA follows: TGTGCCAGCAGTTTAGGACCCCTGGGTGGGTCACCCCTCCACTTT.

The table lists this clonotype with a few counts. The CDR3 region is CASSLLGQGYGYTF. The DNA for the CDR3 is TGTGCCAGCAGTCTCCTGGGACAGGGCTATGGCTACACCTTC. The rearrangement uses TRBV7-2 and TRBJ1-2, with TRBD1 matching 9 bases. Unmatched junction bases numbered 6, after V lost 6 bases and J lost 4 bases. This CDR3 is built from 14 residues. Germline values: CDR1 SGHTA, CDR2 FQGNSA. The full variable domain, in which reference TRBV7-2 and TRBJ1-2 provide the parts outside the CDR3, is GAGVSQSPSNKVTEKGKDVELRCDPISGHTALYWYRQSLGQGLEFLIYFQGNSAPDKSGLPSDRFSAERTGGSVSTLTIQRTQQEDSAVYLCASSLLGQGYGYTFGSGTRLTVV.

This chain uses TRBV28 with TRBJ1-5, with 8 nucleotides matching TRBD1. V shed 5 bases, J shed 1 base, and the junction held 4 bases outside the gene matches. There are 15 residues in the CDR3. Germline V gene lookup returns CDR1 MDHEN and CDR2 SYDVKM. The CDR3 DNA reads TGTGCCAGCAGTATTCGGACAGGGAGCAATCAGCCCCAGCATTTT. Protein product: CASSIRTGSNQPQHF.

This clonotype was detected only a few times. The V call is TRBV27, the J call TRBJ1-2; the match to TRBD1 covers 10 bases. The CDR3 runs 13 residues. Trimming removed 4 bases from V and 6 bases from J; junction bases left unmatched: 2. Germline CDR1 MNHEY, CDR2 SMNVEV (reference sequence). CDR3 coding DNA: TGTGCCAGCAGTTGGGGACAGGGGAATGGCTACACCTTC. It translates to CASSWGQGNGYTF.

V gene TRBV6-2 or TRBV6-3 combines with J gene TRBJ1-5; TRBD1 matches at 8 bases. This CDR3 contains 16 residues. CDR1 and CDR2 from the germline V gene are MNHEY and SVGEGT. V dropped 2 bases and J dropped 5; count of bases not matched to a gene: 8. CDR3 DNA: TGTGCCAGCAGTTACCCGTCGGACAGGGAGGATCAGCCCCAGCATTTT. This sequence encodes CASSYPSDREDQPQHF.

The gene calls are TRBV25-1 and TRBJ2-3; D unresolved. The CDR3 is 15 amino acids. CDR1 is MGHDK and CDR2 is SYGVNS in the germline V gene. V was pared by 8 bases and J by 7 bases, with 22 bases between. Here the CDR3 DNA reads TGTGCCAGCGCGAGGAGAGGTAAAGGGATTAATACGCAGTATTTT. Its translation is CASARRGKGINTQYF. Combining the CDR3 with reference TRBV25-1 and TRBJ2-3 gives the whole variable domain EADIYQTPRYLVIGTGKKITLECSQTMGHDKMYWYQQDPGMELHLIHYSYGVNSTEKGDLSSESTVSRIRTEHFPLTLESARPSHTSQYLCASARRGKGINTQYFGPGTRLTVL.

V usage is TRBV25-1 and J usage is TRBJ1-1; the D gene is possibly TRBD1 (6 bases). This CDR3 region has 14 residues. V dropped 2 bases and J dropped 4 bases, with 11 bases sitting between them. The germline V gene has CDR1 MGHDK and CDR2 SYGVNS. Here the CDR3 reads CASSETQGGTEAFF. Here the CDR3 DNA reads TGTGCCAGCAGTGAAACACAGGGCGGCACTGAAGCTTTCTTT.

The CDR3 spells CASSNRDNFGNQPQHF. CDR3 in DNA: TGTGCCAGCAGTAACCGGGACAACTTTGGGAATCAGCCCCAGCATTTT. The chain employs TRBV28 and TRBJ1-5; tentative D call: TRBD1 (6 bases). This CDR3 is 16 amino acids long. Trimming pared 5 bases from V and 4 bases from J, leaving 18 bases between. Looked up from germline, CDR1 is MDHEN and CDR2 is SYDVKM. Full variable domain (rest looked up from reference TRBV28 and TRBJ1-5): DVKVTQSSRYLVKRTGEKVFLECVQDMDHENMFWYRQDPGLGLRLIYFSYDVKMKEKGDIPEGYSVSREKKERFSLILESASTNQTSMYLCASSNRDNFGNQPQHFGDGTRLSIL.

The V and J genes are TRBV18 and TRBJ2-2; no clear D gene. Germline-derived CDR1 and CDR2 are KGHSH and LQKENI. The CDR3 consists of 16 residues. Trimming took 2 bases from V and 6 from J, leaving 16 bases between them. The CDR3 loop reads CASSPRRGSSAGELFF. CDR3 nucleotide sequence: TGTGCCAGCTCACCAAGACGAGGATCCTCGGCCGGGGAGCTGTTTTTT.

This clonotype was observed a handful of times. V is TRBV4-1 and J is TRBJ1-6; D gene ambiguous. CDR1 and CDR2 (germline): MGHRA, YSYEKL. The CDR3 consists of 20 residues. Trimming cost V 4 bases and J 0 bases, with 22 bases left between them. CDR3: CASSRIGKGTASSYNSPLHF. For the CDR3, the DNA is TGCGCCAGCAGCCGGATCGGGAAGGGCACCGCCAGCTCCTATAATTCACCCCTCCACTTT.

The chain's CDR3 is CASSLDRLEGSPLHF. The CDR3 DNA follows: TGTGCCAGCAGCTTAGACCGGCTTGAGGGATCACCCCTCCACTTT. The gene calls are TRBV5-5 and TRBJ1-6; the D is unclear. V shed 2 bases and J shed 10 bases, with 16 bases lying between them. Per the germline V gene, CDR1 is SGHKS and CDR2 is YYEKEE (reference sequence). CDR3 length: 15 residues.

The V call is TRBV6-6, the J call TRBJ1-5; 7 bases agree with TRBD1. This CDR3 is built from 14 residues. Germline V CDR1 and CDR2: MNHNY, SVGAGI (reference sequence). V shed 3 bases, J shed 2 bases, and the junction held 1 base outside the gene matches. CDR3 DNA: TGTGCCAGCAGTTATGACAGGGGCAATCAGCCCCAGCATTTT. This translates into CASSYDRGNQPQHF.

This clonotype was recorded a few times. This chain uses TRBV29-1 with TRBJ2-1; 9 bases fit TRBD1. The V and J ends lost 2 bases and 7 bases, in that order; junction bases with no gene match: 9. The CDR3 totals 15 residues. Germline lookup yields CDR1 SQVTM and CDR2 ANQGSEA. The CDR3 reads CSVERGQGQPNEQFF. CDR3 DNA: TGCAGCGTTGAAAGGGGACAGGGCCAACCAAATGAGCAGTTCTTC.

This CDR3 is CASSFPPNQETQYF. Written as DNA, the CDR3 is TGTGCCAGCAGCTTCCCCCCGAACCAAGAGACCCAGTACTTC. The chain combines TRBV5-5 with TRBJ2-5, with D unclear. CDR1 SGHKS and CDR2 YYEKEE come from the germline V gene (reference sequence). The CDR3 loop spans 14 amino acids. V dropped 2 bases and J dropped 0 bases, with 8 bases sitting between them.